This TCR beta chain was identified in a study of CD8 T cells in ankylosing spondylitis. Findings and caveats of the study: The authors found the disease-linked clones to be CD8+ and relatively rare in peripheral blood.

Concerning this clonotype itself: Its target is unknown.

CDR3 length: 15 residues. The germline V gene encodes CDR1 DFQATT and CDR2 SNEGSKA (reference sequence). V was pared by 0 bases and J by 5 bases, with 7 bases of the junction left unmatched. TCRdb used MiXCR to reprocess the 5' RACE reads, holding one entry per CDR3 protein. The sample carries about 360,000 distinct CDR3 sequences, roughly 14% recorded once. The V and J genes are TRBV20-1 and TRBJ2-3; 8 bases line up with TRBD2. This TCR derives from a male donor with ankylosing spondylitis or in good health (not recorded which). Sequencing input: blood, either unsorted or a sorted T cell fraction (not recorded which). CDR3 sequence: CSAREVETSVDTQYF. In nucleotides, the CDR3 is TGCAGTGCTAGAGAAGTAGAGACTAGCGTAGATACGCAGTATTTT.